The subject of this entry is one T cell receptor beta chain. Its specificity is not known. The CDR3 covers 12 residues. Germline V gene data show CDR1 as SEHNR and CDR2 as FQNEAQ (reference sequence). The V end lost 3 bases, the J end lost 8 bases, and 7 bases lay between the germline ends. The sample belongs to a study of cytomegalovirus exposure and HLA in healthy donors. Across the study: Among around 170 million T cells, an earlier analysis found 95 million to 140 million unique TCR beta sequences. An early data release held about 85 million unique TCRs from HLA-typed donors. Points from the study as a whole: In terms of immune exposure information, only CMV serostatus was available.

Amplification used 60 Vbeta primers and 13 Jbeta primers. Using immunoSEQ multiplex PCR, the repertoire was profiled, and TCRdb retains in-frame clones only, with some absent. The data show around 110,000 clones, roughly 80% seen once. The sequenced material came from PBMCs. The receptor was derived from a man between 25 and 39 years old in good health and CMV-seropositive. The chain has TRBV7-9 and TRBJ1-4; D gene unclear. The CDR3 region is CASSLTGEKLFF. The CDR3 bases are TGTGCCAGCAGCTTGACGGGGGAAAAACTGTTTTTT.